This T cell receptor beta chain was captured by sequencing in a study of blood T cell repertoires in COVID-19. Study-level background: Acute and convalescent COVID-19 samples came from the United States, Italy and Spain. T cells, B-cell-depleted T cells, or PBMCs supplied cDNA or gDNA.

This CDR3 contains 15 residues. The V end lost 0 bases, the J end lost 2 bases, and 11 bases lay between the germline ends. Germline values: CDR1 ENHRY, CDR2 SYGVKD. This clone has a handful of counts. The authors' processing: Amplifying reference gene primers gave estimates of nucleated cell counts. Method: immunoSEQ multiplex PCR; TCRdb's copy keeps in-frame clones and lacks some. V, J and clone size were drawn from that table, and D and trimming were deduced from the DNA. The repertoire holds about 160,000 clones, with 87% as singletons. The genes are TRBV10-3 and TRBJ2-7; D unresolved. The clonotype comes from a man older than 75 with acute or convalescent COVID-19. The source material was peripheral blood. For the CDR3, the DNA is TGTGCCATCAGTGAGTCCGCAGTTCAGACCTACGAGCAGTACTTC. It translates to CAISESAVQTYEQYF.